These T cell receptor beta chains were read from a single sample in a study of blood T cell repertoires in COVID-19. Repertoires were generated with immunoSEQ multiplex PCR, while TCRdb's copy carries only in-frame clones and drops some. This sample has roughly 160,000 clones, with 80% to 85% found just once. Sample: peripheral blood. These receptors were collected from an older woman with acute or convalescent COVID-19. The CDR3 runs from the conserved cysteine through the conserved F or W. Fields, in order: clone size, J gene, D gene, V gene, CDR3 DNA, CDR3 protein. The D gene is left open where the match is weak. Size is omitted from some rows. Given values are once, few, many or a class for expanded clones.

clone_size: -
j_call: TRBJ1-5
d_call: -
v_call: TRBV6-1
cdr3_nt: TGTGCCAGCAGTGAAACGGTTAGGGGCGGTCAGCCCCAGCATTTT
cdr3_aa: CASSETVRGGQPQHF

clone_size: -
j_call: TRBJ2-5
d_call: TRBD1
v_call: TRBV28
cdr3_nt: TGTGCCAGCTCCTCGACCGGGACAGCGTACCAAGAGACCCAGTACTTC
cdr3_aa: CASSSTGTAYQETQYF

clone_size: -
j_call: TRBJ2-5
d_call: TRBD2
v_call: TRBV7-6
cdr3_nt: TGTGCCAGCGCGTTAGCGGGGGTGGAAGAGACCCAGTACTTC
cdr3_aa: CASALAGVEETQYF

clone_size: -
j_call: TRBJ2-5
d_call: -
v_call: TRBV6-1
cdr3_nt: TGTGCCAGCAGTGAAATGGGGAGCCTAGTGGGGGAGACCCAGTACTTC
cdr3_aa: CASSEMGSLVGETQYF

clone_size: -
j_call: TRBJ1-6
d_call: -
v_call: TRBV19
cdr3_nt: TGTGCGAGTACGGCAGGTCCCTATAATTCACCCCTCCACTTT
cdr3_aa: CASTAGPYNSPLHF

clone_size: -
j_call: TRBJ1-6
d_call: -
v_call: TRBV2
cdr3_nt: TGTGCCAGCAGTGGGACGGGAGGTAAATCACCCCTCCACTTT
cdr3_aa: CASSGTGGKSPLHF

clone_size: -
j_call: TRBJ1-2
d_call: -
v_call: TRBV28
cdr3_nt: TGTGCCAGCAGCTCCCAGGGGTTTCGGGGCTACACCTTC
cdr3_aa: CASSSQGFRGYTF

clone_size: -
j_call: TRBJ1-5
d_call: -
v_call: TRBV3-1/TRBV3-2
cdr3_nt: TGTGCCAGCAGCCCCCCGCGGCATTTT
cdr3_aa: CASSPPRHF

clone_size: -
j_call: TRBJ1-5
d_call: TRBD1
v_call: TRBV2
cdr3_nt: TGTGCCAGCAATCCGGGACAGGCAAATCAGCCCCAGCATTTT
cdr3_aa: CASNPGQANQPQHF

clone_size: -
j_call: TRBJ1-2
d_call: TRBD1
v_call: TRBV4-1
cdr3_nt: TGCGCCAGCAGCCAACCCCGGGACAGGGGGCATTATGGCTACACCTTC
cdr3_aa: CASSQPRDRGHYGYTF

clone_size: -
j_call: TRBJ1-5
d_call: -
v_call: TRBV19
cdr3_nt: TGTGCCAGTAGTATTGGGGCACCTAGCAATCAGCCCCAGCATTTT
cdr3_aa: CASSIGAPSNQPQHF

clone_size: -
j_call: TRBJ1-6
d_call: -
v_call: TRBV7-2
cdr3_nt: TGTGCCAGCAGCCCCTCCGGTCCTTCACCCCTCCACTTT
cdr3_aa: CASSPSGPSPLHF

clone_size: -
j_call: TRBJ1-2
d_call: -
v_call: TRBV6-5
cdr3_nt: TGTGCCAGCAGTTACGGTGCAGGGAACTATGGCTACACCTTC
cdr3_aa: CASSYGAGNYGYTF

clone_size: -
j_call: TRBJ1-4
d_call: TRBD1
v_call: TRBV4-3
cdr3_nt: TGCGCCAGCAGCCCAGGGGGCTGGAATAATGAAAAACTGTTTTTT
cdr3_aa: CASSPGGWNNEKLFF

clone_size: few
j_call: TRBJ1-5
d_call: TRBD1
v_call: TRBV27
cdr3_nt: TGTGCCAGCAGTTTCCTCAGGGGGGGCGGACAGGGCCTCAATCAGCCCCAGCATTTT
cdr3_aa: CASSFLRGGGQGLNQPQHF

clone_size: -
j_call: TRBJ1-1
d_call: -
v_call: TRBV28
cdr3_nt: TGTGCCAGCAGTTACCTCTCAGGGGCTTACACTGAAGCTTTCTTT
cdr3_aa: CASSYLSGAYTEAFF

clone_size: -
j_call: TRBJ2-7
d_call: TRBD1
v_call: TRBV19
cdr3_nt: TGTGCCAGTAGGCGGACAGGGACCTACGAGCAGTACTTC
cdr3_aa: CASRRTGTYEQYF

clone_size: -
j_call: TRBJ2-3
d_call: TRBD2
v_call: TRBV7-6
cdr3_nt: TGTGCCAGCAGCCGTCGCTCTAGCGGGGGGGATGTTACAGATACGCAGTATTTT
cdr3_aa: CASSRRSSGGDVTDTQYF

clone_size: -
j_call: TRBJ1-2
d_call: -
v_call: TRBV7-9
cdr3_nt: TGTGCCAGCAGCTTGGGGAGCCAGTGGGGCTACACCTTC
cdr3_aa: CASSLGSQWGYTF

clone_size: -
j_call: TRBJ1-2
d_call: -
v_call: TRBV27
cdr3_nt: TGTGCCAGCAGCCCTTGGAAGGGGGGAGGGGACTCTAACTATGGCTACACCTTC
cdr3_aa: CASSPWKGGGDSNYGYTF

clone_size: few
j_call: TRBJ1-2
d_call: -
v_call: TRBV21-1
cdr3_nt: TGTGCCAGCATCACGAGAGGGACAGGCCACCCGACGGGCTACACCTTC
cdr3_aa: CASITRGTGHPTGYTF

clone_size: -
j_call: TRBJ1-2
d_call: TRBD1
v_call: TRBV7-2
cdr3_nt: TGTGCCAGCAGCTTAGTGGCCGGGACAGGGGGCTCGGGTGGCTACACCTTC
cdr3_aa: CASSLVAGTGGSGGYTF

clone_size: few
j_call: TRBJ2-7
d_call: -
v_call: TRBV7-2
cdr3_nt: TGTGCCAGCAGCATAAAAATAGGGGGGGCCCTCTCCTACGAGCAGTACTTC
cdr3_aa: CASSIKIGGALSYEQYF